The source of this TCR beta chain is a study of tumor and adjacent non-tumor tissue in lung cancer. This sample's RNA came from whole unsorted tissue. This clonotype has a count of ten or more. This CDR3 has 14 amino acids. Unmatched junction bases numbered 5, after V lost 8 bases and J lost 5 bases. A modified ARM-PCR protocol with three rounds of nested PCR amplified TCRbeta. TCRdb fed the multiplex PCR reads into MiXCR, producing one record per CDR3 protein. This sample has tens of thousands of distinct CDR3 sequences, with about 67% found just once. The V gene is TRBV12-3 or TRBV12-4, the J gene TRBJ1-5; 11 bases match TRBD1. Sequencing was done on a sample of lung tumor tissue. The receptor comes from a man between 60 and 70 years old with non-small cell lung cancer. The CDR3 is CASPRTGGHQPQHF. CDR3 bases: TGTGCCAGCCCACGGACAGGGGGCCATCAGCCCCAGCATTTT.